This TCR beta chain was captured by sequencing in a study of blood T cell repertoires in COVID-19. Study summary: Sites in the United States, Italy and Spain provided acute and convalescent COVID-19 samples. Sources were T cells, B-cell-depleted T cells, or PBMCs; the material itself was cDNA or gDNA.

CDR1 and CDR2 (germline): SGHVS, FQNEAQ. The V segment lost 4 bases and the J segment 7 bases; nucleotides outside the gene matches: 7. The CDR3 contains 15 residues. Methods used by the authors: Scientists estimated how many nucleated cells there were by amplifying reference gene primers. The table came from immunoSEQ multiplex PCR; TCRdb's copy has only in-frame clones and leaves some out. The DNA was the basis for D and trimming; V, J and clone size are from that table. The data contain about 68,000 clones, more than 75% of them seen just once; the ten biggest clones take up about 6.6%. This clone came up once.

This TCR derives from a man between 50 and 59 years old with active COVID-19. V usage is TRBV7-8 and J usage is TRBJ2-1; 10 nucleotides agree with TRBD1. Sequencing used peripheral blood. The DNA of the CDR3 is TGTGCCAGCAGCTACGGACAGGGGGGAGCTAATGAGCAGTTCTTC. Protein: CASSYGQGGANEQFF. Drawing the rest from reference TRBV7-8 and TRBJ2-1, the complete variable domain is GAGVSQSPRYKVAKRGQDVALRCDPISGHVSLFWYQQALGQGPEFLTYFQNEAQLDKSGLPSDRFFAERPEGSVSTLKIQRTQQEDSAVYLCASSYGQGGANEQFFGPGTRLTVL.